These 19 T cell receptor beta chains originate from one sample sequenced in a study of CD8 T cells in Susac syndrome. With random hexamers, roughly 0.45 to 1 ug RNA was reverse transcribed. TCRdb ran MiXCR on the immunoSEQ multiplex PCR reads and lists one entry per CDR3 protein. Of 200,000 to 300,000 distinct CDR3 sequences detected, about 95% appear once; the ten largest clones hold approximately 0.1%. Sequenced: CD4+ T cells from PBMCs. The receptors were sampled from a human donor with Susac syndrome.

The gene calls are TRBV7-6 and TRBJ2-7; D uncertain. CDR3 length: 15 amino acids. Trimming shortened V by 3 bases and J by 0 bases, and 12 bases separated the two germline ends. Germline assignment: CDR1 SGHVS and CDR2 FNYEAQ. This CDR3 reads CASSFFLDASYEQYF. DNA of the CDR3: TGTGCCAGCAGCTTTTTCCTAGACGCCTCCTACGAGCAGTACTTC.

The V gene is TRBV28, the J gene TRBJ2-5; 7 bases fit TRBD1. The junction had 6 bases not matched to a gene; V was cut back by 4 bases and J by 1 base. The CDR3 length is 15 residues. CDR1 MDHEN and CDR2 SYDVKM come from the germline V gene. The CDR3 loop is CASSWPTGAQETQYF. The CDR3 DNA reads as TGTGCCAGCAGTTGGCCCACAGGGGCCCAAGAGACCCAGTACTTC.

J is TRBJ2-1 and V is TRBV21-1; the table calls TRBD2, which could not be checked here. TRBV21-1 represents a pseudogene. The CDR3 sequence is 18 residues long. CDR3 coding DNA: TGTGCCAGCAGCAAAGGCTCGGGGGGGAGAAATCGGGACAATGAGCAGTTCTTC. This gives the protein CASSKGSGGRNRDNEQFF.

This clonotype was recorded only once. The chain couples TRBV11-2 to TRBJ1-3, with unresolved D. This CDR3 contains 16 residues. Trimming left V 5 bases short and J 0 bases short, with 14 bases between. Germline V gene sequence: CDR1 SGHAT, CDR2 FQNNGV. CDR3 region: CASSRLGLSSGNTIYF. The CDR3, as DNA: TGTGCCAGCAGCCGCTTGGGCCTCAGCTCTGGAAACACCATATATTTT.

The V and J genes are TRBV9 and TRBJ2-1, with 11 bases fitting TRBD2. Trimming cost V 3 bases and J 7 bases; bases outside gene matches: 6. Germline CDR1 is SGDLS and CDR2 is YYNGEE. The CDR3 is made up of 15 amino acids. In nucleotides, the CDR3 is TGTGCCAGCAGCGCTACTAGCGGGAGTTGGAATGAGCAGTTCTTC. This encodes CASSATSGSWNEQFF.

This clonotype was observed a single time. The V call is TRBV9, the J call TRBJ1-5; 9 nucleotides line up with TRBD1. V dropped 4 bases and J dropped 4; count of bases not matched to a gene: 6. This CDR3 comprises 15 residues. Germline CDR1 and CDR2: SGDLS and YYNGEE. The CDR3 DNA is TGTGCCAGCAGCTTTTCCGGGACAGGGAATCAGCCCCAGCATTTT. Amino acids: CASSFSGTGNQPQHF.

The chain links TRBV28 to TRBJ2-5, with D perhaps TRBD2 (6 bases). Per the germline V gene, CDR1 is MDHEN and CDR2 is SYDVKM. This CDR3 has 12 residues. V shed 8 bases and J shed 4 bases, with 11 bases lying between them. CDR3 sequence: CASGGTLETQYF. CDR3 coding DNA: TGTGCCAGCGGGGGGACCCTAGAGACCCAGTACTTC.

V usage is TRBV25-1 and J usage is TRBJ2-2; 8 bases match TRBD1. Germline CDR1 is MGHDK and CDR2 is SYGVNS. The CDR3 covers 15 residues. V shed 6 bases and J 0 bases; nucleotides not matched to a gene: 3. CDR3 sequence: CASRGDRPNTGELFF. In nucleotides, the CDR3 is TGTGCCAGCAGGGGGGACAGGCCGAACACCGGGGAGCTGTTTTTT.

CDR3 nucleotide sequence: TGCAGCGTTGAACAAGAAGCGGGAGGGCCCTACAATGAGCAGTTCTTC. It codes for CSVEQEAGGPYNEQFF. The gene calls are TRBV29-1 and TRBJ2-1, with 10 nucleotides matching TRBD2. The length of the CDR3 is 16 residues. The germline V gene encodes CDR1 SQVTM and CDR2 ANQGSEA. V gave up 2 bases and J gave up 2 bases; unmatched junction bases: 6.

A remark on this clonotype: The junction differs from germline at one of its ends, possibly a read error. This chain uses TRBV4-1 with TRBJ2-3, with D tentatively TRBD1 or TRBD2 (5 bases each). Per the germline V gene, CDR1 is MGHRA and CDR2 is YSYEKL. CDR3 length: 17 amino acids. This chain's CDR3 is CASSQEGFATPVDTQYF. The CDR3 coding sequence is TGCGCCAGCAGTCAAGAGGGGTTCGCCACCCCTGTGGATACGCAGTATTTT.

This sequence joins TRBV18 and TRBJ2-5, with D perhaps TRBD2 (5 bases). In germline, CDR1 is KGHSH, CDR2 LQKENI. The length of the CDR3 is 16 residues. V was cut by 0 bases and J by 1 base, with 12 bases left in between. CDR3: CASSPPVGNGQETQYF. For the CDR3, the DNA is TGTGCCAGCTCACCACCGGTCGGGAACGGCCAAGAGACCCAGTACTTC.

The V call is TRBV30, the J call TRBJ1-3; no definite D call. The CDR3 is 12 amino acids. V was cut by 3 bases and J by 3 bases, with 6 bases left in between. From germline, CDR1 is GTSNPN and CDR2 SVGIG (reference sequence). The CDR3 loop is CAWSPGGNTIYF. The CDR3, as DNA: TGTGCCTGGAGCCCGGGTGGAAACACCATATATTTT.

This clonotype was observed a handful of times. Sequence at one end of the junction differs from germline and may be a read error. This rearrangement joins TRBV24-1 to TRBJ2-1; weak D call: TRBD1 (6 bases). CDR1 is KGHDR and CDR2 is SFDVKD in the germline V gene. The CDR3 loop spans 12 amino acids. The CDR3 loop is CATSDNRDEQFF. As DNA, the CDR3 is TGTGCCACCAGTGATAACAGGGATGAGCAGTTCTTT.

The chain has TRBV29-1 and TRBJ2-2; 9 bases are shared with TRBD2. The CDR3 covers 16 residues. With V trimmed by 2 bases and J by 6 bases, 10 bases remained unmatched. The germline gives CDR1 SQVTM, CDR2 ANQGSEA. The chain's CDR3 is CSVERAGGVRPGELFF. In nucleotides, the CDR3 is TGCAGCGTTGAAAGAGCGGGAGGCGTAAGACCCGGGGAGCTGTTTTTT.

The V gene is TRBV23-1, the J gene TRBJ2-7; 9 nucleotides line up with TRBD1. TRBV23-1 is an open reading frame whose function is uncertain. This CDR3 spans 13 amino acids. The trim removed 4 bases at V and 5 bases at J, leaving 3 bases unmatched. CDR3: CASSRDRADEQYF. The DNA of the CDR3 is TGCGCCAGCAGTCGGGACAGGGCTGACGAGCAGTACTTC.

The rearrangement joins TRBV6-6 to TRBJ2-3; no clear D gene. The CDR3 runs 12 residues. CDR1 is MNHNY, CDR2 SVGAGI, per germline (reference sequence). V lost 11 bases and J lost 8, with 17 bases in between. DNA for the CDR3: TGTGCCGTTATGAAAGAATTGGGTACGCAGTATTTT. It is translated as CAVMKELGTQYF.

DNA of the CDR3: TGTGCCAGCGAGCGGGAGGGTTACGAGCAGTACTTC. This gives the protein CASEREGYEQYF. The chain has TRBV11-2 and TRBJ2-7, with 10 bases fitting TRBD2. This CDR3 region has 12 residues. The V gene end was trimmed by 8 bases and the J gene end by 4 bases; junction bases not matched to a gene: 2. Looked up from germline, CDR1 is SGHAT and CDR2 is FQNNGV. Full variable domain (rest looked up from reference TRBV11-2 and TRBJ2-7): EAGVAQSPRYKIIEKRQSVAFWCNPISGHATLYWYQQILGQGPKLLIQFQNNGVVDDSQLPKDRFSAERLKGVDSTLKIQPAKLEDSAVYLCASEREGYEQYFGPGTRLTVT.

This clonotype has only one observation. The rearrangement links TRBV30 to TRBJ2-7; D is undetermined. The V and J ends lost 0 bases and 4 bases respectively, with 13 bases between them. CDR3 length: 14 amino acids. From germline, CDR1 is GTSNPN and CDR2 SVGIG (reference sequence). CDR3 DNA sequence: TGTGCCTGGAGTGTTCCCAGATCCCTTTACGAGCAGTACTTC. Its protein is CAWSVPRSLYEQYF.

The chain employs TRBV7-9 and TRBJ2-2; a possible D gene is TRBD2 (5 bases). Trimming removed 6 bases from V and 0 bases from J, with 8 bases in between. This CDR3 has 14 amino acids. Germline loops: CDR1 SEHNR, CDR2 FQNEAQ (reference sequence). The CDR3 protein is CASSWRTNTGELFF. The CDR3 nucleotides are TGTGCCAGCAGTTGGAGGACGAACACCGGGGAGCTGTTTTTT.